This T cell receptor beta chain was documented in a study of blood T cell repertoires in COVID-19. Study-level information: From the United States, Italy and Spain came samples of acute and convalescent COVID-19. PBMCs, B-cell-depleted T cells, or T cells provided the cDNA or gDNA that made up the material.

In the authors' methods: How many nucleated cells were present was estimated from reference gene primer amplification. Assay: immunoSEQ multiplex PCR; the TCRdb copy retains only in-frame clones and omits some. That table supplies the V and J calls and clone size; D and trimming were determined from the DNA. The sample contains 30,000 to 45,000 clones, 75% to 90% of which appear only once. The CDR3 runs to 14 residues. This receptor was taken from a human donor in a cohort sampled during active COVID-19. Sequencing was carried out using peripheral blood. J is TRBJ1-3 and V is TRBV21-1; the table's D call TRBD1 went unverified against the DNA. TRBV21-1 is assigned pseudogene status. The DNA of the CDR3 is TGTGCCAGCAGTGCAGGGCGCTCTGGAAACACCATATATTTT. Its translation: CASSAGRSGNTIYF.